This T cell receptor beta chain was captured by sequencing in a study of chemoradiotherapy in HPV16-positive cancers. Study at large: Candidate HPV-specific clones and shared TCR motifs came from two HPV16-positive patients.

Clones were read by immunoSEQ multiplex PCR, and TCRdb kept only the in-frame ones, dropping some. The sample consists of 17,000 or so clones, 90% of them appearing once. CDR3 length: 14 amino acids. Germline assignment: CDR1 MDHEN and CDR2 SYDVKM. V dropped 2 bases and J dropped 7 bases, with 12 bases sitting between them. This sample comprised blood, obtained from a patient who underwent chemoradiotherapy. The rearrangement links TRBV28 to TRBJ1-5; no clear D gene. The TCR was taken from a human donor with HPV-associated anogenital cancer. The CDR3 here is CASSLAGGGQPQHF. The CDR3, as DNA: TGTGCCAGCAGTTTAGCCGGCGGAGGGCAGCCCCAGCATTTT.